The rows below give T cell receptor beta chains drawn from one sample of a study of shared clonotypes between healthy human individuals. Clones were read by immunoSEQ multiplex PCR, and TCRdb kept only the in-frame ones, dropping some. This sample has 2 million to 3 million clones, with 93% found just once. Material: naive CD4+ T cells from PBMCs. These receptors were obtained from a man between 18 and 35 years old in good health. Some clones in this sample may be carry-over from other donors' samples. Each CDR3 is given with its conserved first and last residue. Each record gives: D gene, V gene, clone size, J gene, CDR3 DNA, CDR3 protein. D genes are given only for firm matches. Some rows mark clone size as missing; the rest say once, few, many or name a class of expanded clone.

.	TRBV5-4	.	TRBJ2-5	TGTGCCAGCAGCTTGGACGCTAGCGCAGGAGAGACCCAGTACTTC	CASSLDASAGETQYF
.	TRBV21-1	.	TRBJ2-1	TGTGCCAGCAGCAAAGGATCTAGCGGGAGACTCTCCTACAATGAGCAGTTCTTC	CASSKGSSGRLSYNEQFF
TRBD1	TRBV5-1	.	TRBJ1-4	TGCGCCAGCAGCTTGGTTGGGACAGCGGTTGAAAAACTGTTTTTT	CASSLVGTAVEKLFF
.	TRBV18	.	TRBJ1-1	TGTGCCAGCTCCCAGGGTGGTGGCTGGGCTGAAGCTTTCTTT	CASSQGGGWAEAFF
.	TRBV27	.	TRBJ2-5	TGTGCCAGCAGTCCCCGTGGGGGGGAGACCCAGTACTTC	CASSPRGGETQYF
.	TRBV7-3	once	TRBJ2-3	TGTGCCAGCAGCTACTCCCCCGTTGGAGCTTCAGATACGCAGTATTTT	CASSYSPVGASDTQYF
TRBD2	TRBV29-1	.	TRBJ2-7	TGCAGCGCCGGGGGCGGGGGGCCCGACGAGCAGTACTTC	CSAGGGGPDEQYF
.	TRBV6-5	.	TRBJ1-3	TGTGCCAGCACTTCCTCTGGAAACACCATATATTTT	CASTSSGNTIYF
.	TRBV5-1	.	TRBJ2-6	TGCGCCAGCAGCTCACAGGGTTACTCTGGGGCCAACGTCCTGACTTTC	CASSSQGYSGANVLTF
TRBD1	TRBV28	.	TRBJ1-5	TGTGCCAGCAGCCATGAGGGGGGGACAGGGGGCGCGGCGGTTAGCAATCAGCCCCAGCATTTT	CASSHEGGTGGAAVSNQPQHF
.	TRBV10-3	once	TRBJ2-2	TGTGCCATCAGTGAGTCGGACTTTAGGGGGGTCACCGGGGAGCTGTTTTTT	CAISESDFRGVTGELFF
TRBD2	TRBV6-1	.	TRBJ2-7	TGTGCCAGCAGTGAATACCCGACTAGCTGGAACTACGAGCAGTACTTC	CASSEYPTSWNYEQYF
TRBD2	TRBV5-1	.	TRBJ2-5	TGCGCCAGCAGCTTGGGACTAGCGGGAGGGCTCCAAGAGACCCAGTACTTC	CASSLGLAGGLQETQYF
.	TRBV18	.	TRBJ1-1	TGTGCCAGCTCACCACGGGCGGCAGGGACTGAAGCTTTCTTT	CASSPRAAGTEAFF
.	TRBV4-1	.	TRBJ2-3	TGCGCCAGCAGCCAGTACGGGGTTGGGACAGATACGCAGTATTTT	CASSQYGVGTDTQYF
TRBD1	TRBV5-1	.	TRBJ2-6	TGCGCCAGCAGCTTGCCGGGACAGGCGCCCCAAAGGCCCCCCCTACCGTCTGGGGCCAACGTCCTGACTTTC	CASSLPGQAPQRPPLPSGANVLTF
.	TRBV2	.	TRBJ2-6	TGTGCCAGCAGCGACAGGTCCGGGGCCAACGTCCTGACTTTC	CASSDRSGANVLTF
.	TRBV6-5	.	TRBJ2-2	TGTGCCAGCAGAGGACAGACGAACACCGGGGAGCTGTTTTTT	CASRGQTNTGELFF
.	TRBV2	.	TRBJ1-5	TGTGCCAGCAGGTTGGATGTCCAGCCCCAGCATTTT	CASRLDVQPQHF
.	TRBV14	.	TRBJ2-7	TGTGCCAGCAGCCCATACGCGGTAGGGGAGCAGTACTTC	CASSPYAVGEQYF
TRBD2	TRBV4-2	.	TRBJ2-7	TGTGCCAGCAGCCGCCAGGGAGGGATCTACGAGCAGTACTTC	CASSRQGGIYEQYF
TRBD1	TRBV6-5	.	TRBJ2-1	TGTGCCAGCAGTAAGCAGGGGGTAGCCTACAATGAGCAGTTCTTC	CASSKQGVAYNEQFF
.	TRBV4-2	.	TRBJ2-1	TGTGCCAGCAGCCTTAGTCCCCTATACAATGAGCAGTTCTTC	CASSLSPLYNEQFF
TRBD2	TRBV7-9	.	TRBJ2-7	TGTGCCAGCAGCTTATCCCTAGCGGGAGGGCCCTACGAGCAGTACTTC	CASSLSLAGGPYEQYF
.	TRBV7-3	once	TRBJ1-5	TGTGCCAGCAGCTTAAGTGGGGGGCAGGGTCAGCCCCAGCATTTT	CASSLSGGQGQPQHF
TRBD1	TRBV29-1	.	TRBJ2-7	TGCAGCGGCAGTTCCGGGACAGGGGCGGGCGAGCAGTACTTC	CSGSSGTGAGEQYF
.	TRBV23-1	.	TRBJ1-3	TGCGCCAGCAGTCCCTTCAAGGCGGGGATCTGGTTCCTCTCTGGAAACACCATATATTTT	CASSPFKAGIWFLSGNTIYF
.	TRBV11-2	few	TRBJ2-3	TGTGCCAGCAGCTTAGTCCCAGATACGCAGTATTTT	CASSLVPDTQYF
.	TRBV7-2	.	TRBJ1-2	TGTGCCAGCAGCTCCGCAGGGGTCTATGGCTACACCTTC	CASSSAGVYGYTF
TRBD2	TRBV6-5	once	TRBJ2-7	TGTGCCAGCAGTAGCGGGGGATACGAGCAGTACTTC	CASSSGGYEQYF
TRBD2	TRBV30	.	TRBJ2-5	TGTGCCTGGAGTACTGGACTAGCGGGCGGGCAAGAGACCCAGTACTTC	CAWSTGLAGGQETQYF